The 20 T cell receptor beta chains given below trace back to one sample, sequenced in a study of T cell responses to AZD1222 COVID-19 vaccine. This table comes from immunoSEQ multiplex PCR, and its TCRdb copy is limited to in-frame clones, with some not included. This repertoire shows roughly 140,000 clones, 75% to 90% found once; its top ten account for roughly a tenth. The sequences come from peripheral blood, collected 28 days after the second AZD1222 dose. All receptors derive from an adult who received the AZD1222 COVID-19 vaccine.

This chain joins TRBV4-1 and TRBJ1-2, with 9 bases lining up with TRBD1. V trimming: 4 bases; J trimming: 4 bases; junction bases outside the gene matches: 4. Germline V gene lookup returns CDR1 MGHRA and CDR2 YSYEKL. The CDR3 length is 14 residues. This CDR3 reads CASSRDRDGYGYTF. CDR3 DNA: TGCGCCAGCAGCCGGGACAGGGACGGCTATGGCTACACCTTC.

CDR3 protein: CASSQAQNYGYTF. CDR3 coding DNA: TGCGCCAGCAGCCAAGCACAGAACTATGGCTACACCTTC. The chain links TRBV4-3 to TRBJ1-2, with D hard to call. Trimming took 1 base from V and 2 from J, leaving 5 bases between them. CDR1 LGHNA and CDR2 YSLEER come from the germline V gene. CDR3 length equals 13 residues.

This clone has only a few counts. The V call is TRBV27, the J call TRBJ1-2, with D possibly matching TRBD1 (5 bases). The CDR3 runs to 14 residues. From germline, CDR1 is MNHEY and CDR2 SMNVEV (reference sequence). Trimming removed 0 bases from V and 3 bases from J, with 8 bases in between. In DNA, the CDR3 is TGTGCCAGCAGTTTATCGAAGGGGTACTATGGCTACACCTTC. This translates into CASSLSKGYYGYTF.

The J gene is TRBJ2-1, the V gene TRBV5-1; 11 bases line up with TRBD2. This CDR3 comprises 15 residues. The germline CDR1 and CDR2 sequences are SGHRS and YFSETQ. Trimming took 4 bases from V and 8 from J; bases not matched to a gene: 8. CDR3 amino acids: CASSLSGRAHDEQFF. For the CDR3, the DNA is TGCGCCAGCAGCCTTAGCGGGAGGGCCCACGATGAGCAGTTCTTC.

The rearrangement joins TRBV6-5 to TRBJ2-7; TRBD2 matches 7 bases. The ends lost 6 bases at V and 9 bases at J; junction bases unmatched: 17. The CDR3 is 15 residues long. Per the germline V gene, CDR1 is MNHEY and CDR2 is SVGAGI. Here the CDR3 DNA reads TGTGCCAGCAGGCCGCTGCGGGGGAGGATTGCGAGGCAGTACTTC. It yields the protein CASRPLRGRIARQYF.

The chain recombines TRBV3-1 (or the pseudogene TRBV3-2) with TRBJ2-7; 8 positions match TRBD2. Trimming at V came to 4 bases and at J to 4 bases, leaving 3 bases not matched to a gene. From germline, CDR1 is LGHDT and CDR2 YNNKEL (reference sequence). This CDR3 spans 13 amino acids. The CDR3 DNA is TGTGCCAGCAGCCGTACTAGCGGTTACGAGCAGTACTTC. This sequence encodes CASSRTSGYEQYF.

This chain links TRBV28 with TRBJ1-5, with TRBD1 identical over 8 bases. The CDR3 sequence is 13 residues long. The trim removed 5 bases at V and 5 bases at J, leaving 2 bases unmatched. CDR1 is MDHEN and CDR2 is SYDVKM in the germline V gene. DNA of the CDR3: TGTGCCAGCAGTACAGGGGGGTATCAGCCCCAGCATTTT. This translates into CASSTGGYQPQHF.

The gene calls are TRBV24-1 and TRBJ1-5, with no clear D. V lost 3 bases and J lost 2, with 4 bases in between. The CDR3 runs 13 residues. Per the germline V gene, CDR1 is KGHDR and CDR2 is SFDVKD. The CDR3 DNA sequence: TGTGCCACCAGTGATCCAGGCAATCAGCCCCAGCATTTT. This translates into CATSDPGNQPQHF.

This chain links TRBV18 with TRBJ2-1, with 7 bases matching TRBD1. The V and J ends lost 6 bases and 9 bases, in that order; junction bases with no gene match: 5. The germline V gene encodes CDR1 KGHSH and CDR2 LQKENI. The CDR3 sequence is 12 residues long. In nucleotides, the CDR3 is TGTGCCAGCTCCGACAGGGCCAGTGAGCAGTTCTTC. Protein product: CASSDRASEQFF.

A word on this clone: This specimen includes other DNA sequences encoding the same CDR3. The gene calls are TRBV7-3 and TRBJ1-6; possible D gene TRBD1, 6 bases. The CDR3 has 14 amino acids. The germline V and J ends were trimmed by 6 bases and 10 bases, with 16 bases remaining between them. Germline values: CDR1 SGHTA, CDR2 FQGTGA. Here the CDR3 reads CASSYRGRGSPLHF. The DNA for the CDR3 is TGTGCCAGCAGTTACCGGGGGCGGGGGTCACCCCTCCACTTT. Variable domain in full (rest from reference TRBV7-3 and TRBJ1-6): GAGVSQTPSNKVTEKGKYVELRCDPISGHTALYWYRQSLGQGPEFLIYFQGTGAADDSGLPNDRFFAVRPEGSVSTLKIQRTERGDSAVYLCASSYRGRGSPLHFGNGTRLTVT.

J is TRBJ2-5 and V is TRBV4-1, with TRBD1 identical over 9 bases. The CDR3 is 17 residues long. Looked up from germline, CDR1 is MGHRA and CDR2 is YSYEKL. V lost 0 bases, J lost 2 bases, and 7 bases stayed unmatched. CDR3 nucleotides: TGCGCCAGCAGCCAAGATCTTGGACAGGGGAGGCAAGAGACCCAGTACTTC. Amino acids: CASSQDLGQGRQETQYF.

This chain uses TRBV29-1 with TRBJ2-4; D unresolved. Per the germline V gene, CDR1 is SQVTM and CDR2 is ANQGSEA. The CDR3 contains 11 residues. V gave up 6 bases and J gave up 8 bases, with 11 bases separating them. Here the CDR3 DNA reads TGCAGCGTCCGGACCGACGACATTCAGTACTTC. Protein sequence: CSVRTDDIQYF.

The V call is TRBV30, the J call TRBJ2-1; no definite D call. Trimming stripped 5 bases from V and 6 bases from J, with 11 bases between. CDR3 size: 12 residues. In germline, CDR1 is GTSNPN, CDR2 SVGIG (reference sequence). The DNA for the CDR3 is TGTGCCTGGGGCGGCGTAGGCAATGAGCAGTTCTTC. The encoded protein is CAWGGVGNEQFF.

This clone was counted a single time. J is TRBJ2-4 and V is TRBV5-6, with D tentatively TRBD2 (5 bases). V lost 2 bases and J 8 bases, leaving 11 bases between the germline ends. Germline loops: CDR1 SGHDT, CDR2 YYEEEE. This CDR3 is 13 amino acids long. The CDR3 loop reads CASSLGPRDIQYF. CDR3 in DNA: TGTGCCAGCAGCTTAGGACCGCGGGACATTCAGTACTTC.

The rearrangement joins TRBV5-1 to TRBJ2-2; the match to TRBD2 covers 7 bases. V shed 0 bases, J shed 4 bases, and the junction held 3 bases outside the gene matches. Germline loops: CDR1 SGHRS, CDR2 YFSETQ. The CDR3 totals 15 residues. The CDR3 loop is CASSLGGLTTGELFF. CDR3 sequence (DNA): TGCGCCAGCAGCTTGGGGGGACTAACCACCGGGGAGCTGTTTTTT.

A few counts support this clone. The V and J genes are TRBV3-1 (or the pseudogene TRBV3-2) and TRBJ2-7, with 7 bases matching TRBD2. The CDR3 runs to 14 residues. CDR1 LGHDT and CDR2 YNNKEL come from the germline V gene (reference sequence). After removal of 3 bases from V and 1 base from J, the junction contained 3 bases not matched to a gene. CDR3 nucleotides: TGTGCCAGCAGCCAGCGCGGGGGTTCCTACGAGCAGTACTTC. Encoded protein: CASSQRGGSYEQYF.

The chain is built from TRBV6-5 and TRBJ1-2; 8 positions agree with TRBD1. The V and J ends lost 0 bases and 5 bases, in that order; junction bases with no gene match: 2. Per germline, CDR1 MNHEY and CDR2 SVGAGI. CDR3 length: 14 amino acids. For the CDR3, the DNA is TGTGCCAGCAGTTACTCTGGACAGGGATATGGCTACACCTTC. Translation gives CASSYSGQGYGYTF.

The J gene is TRBJ2-5, the V gene TRBV6-5; TRBD1 agrees at 9 bases. Per the germline V gene, CDR1 is MNHEY and CDR2 is SVGAGI. The CDR3 extends over 15 amino acids. J lost 1 base, V lost 5 bases, and 5 bases had no gene match. The CDR3 nucleotides read TGTGCCAGCAGTAGCCTACAGGGGGCCCAAGAGACCCAGTACTTC. It codes for CASSSLQGAQETQYF.

The J gene is TRBJ2-2, the V gene TRBV7-3, with D unclear. V lost 6 bases to trimming and J lost 7 bases, with 12 bases between them. Germline loops: CDR1 SGHTA, CDR2 FQGTGA. The CDR3 runs to 13 residues. CDR3 coding DNA: TGTGCCAGCAGTTCGGGTAGAGGCGGGGAGCTGTTTTTT. Residues: CASSSGRGGELFF.

V usage is TRBV18 and J usage is TRBJ1-2; 8 nucleotides match TRBD1. With 3 bases clipped from V and 8 bases from J, the junction kept 2 bases outside the gene matches. Germline loops: CDR1 KGHSH, CDR2 LQKENI. This CDR3 has 12 residues. Here the CDR3 reads CASSPTGDGYTF. CDR3 nucleotide sequence: TGTGCCAGCTCACCGACAGGGGACGGCTACACCTTC.